This is a list of T cell receptor beta chains from one sample in a study of human T cells and chemical hapten exposure. TCRdb re-called the RACE reads with MiXCR, one entry per CDR3 protein. In the table there are approximately 90,000 distinct CDR3 sequences, around 25% of which are singletons. Sequencing used whole blood, obtained in connection with sensitization to the hapten diphenylcyclopropenone (DPC). Receptor source: a man aged 35-49 years with alopecia areata. Some clones in this sample may be carry-over from other donors' samples. CDR3s include the opening cysteine and the closing phenylalanine or tryptophan. A D gene is named only where the DNA matches it firmly. Rows give clone size only sometimes, using once, few, many, or a class for an expanded clone.

V	D	size	J	DNA	CDR3
TRBV6-2/TRBV6-3	TRBD2	NA	TRBJ2-1	TGTGCCAGCAGCCTCAGCGGGGGACGCTACAATGAGCAGTTCTTC	CASSLSGGRYNEQFF
TRBV6-2/TRBV6-3	NA	few	TRBJ1-1	TGTGCCAGCAGTCCAGGACAGACGAACACTGAAGCTTTCTTT	CASSPGQTNTEAFF
TRBV24-1	NA	NA	TRBJ2-7	TGTGCCACCAGTGACCCTCAGGGGTACGAGCAGTACTTC	CATSDPQGYEQYF
TRBV5-1	NA	few	TRBJ2-3	TGCGCCAGCAGCTTGGGACACGGCAGCCCCACGAATACGCAGTATTTT	CASSLGHGSPTNTQYF
TRBV12-3/TRBV12-4	NA	few	TRBJ2-1	TGTGCCAGCACCCCTAGTGGTAGCCCCTATTCGTTCTTC	CASTPSGSPYSFF
TRBV6-5	TRBD2	NA	TRBJ2-1	TGTGCCAGCAGCTCGAGTTTGGGTAGCGGGACGGACAATGAGCAGTTCTTC	CASSSSLGSGTDNEQFF
TRBV4-1	NA	few	TRBJ2-1	TGCGCCAGCAGCCAAGATGGCAGGGGACTAAACAATGAGCAGTTCTTC	CASSQDGRGLNNEQFF
TRBV18	TRBD2	few	TRBJ2-7	TGTGCCAGCTCCCCAACCCCCCCGGGAGGCCCATCTGAGCAGTACTTC	CASSPTPPGGPSEQYF
TRBV13	TRBD2	few	TRBJ2-1	TGTGCCAGCAGCTTAGCTTGGGGGGGTAAGGATGAGCAGTTCTTC	CASSLAWGGKDEQFF
TRBV12-5	NA	NA	TRBJ2-4	TGTGCTAGTGGTTTCCCGGACAGACGCAAAAACATTCAGTACTTC	CASGFPDRRKNIQYF
TRBV5-1	NA	few	TRBJ2-7	TGCGCCAGCAGCGGAACAGTCTCCTACGAGCAGTACTTC	CASSGTVSYEQYF
TRBV20-1	NA	few	TRBJ1-4	TGCAGTGCTGTACAGGGCCTGAATGAAAAACTGTTTTTT	CSAVQGLNEKLFF
TRBV12-3/TRBV12-4	TRBD2	few	TRBJ2-1	TGTGCCAGCAGTTTAGTAGGGGGACTAGCGGAAAAGACCGTTTTTAGCTCCTACAATGAGCAGTTCTTC	CASSLVGGLAEKTVFSSYNEQFF
TRBV20-1	NA	few	TRBJ2-1	TGCAGTGCTAGGCCACGGTGGGGTGAGCAGTTCTTC	CSARPRWGEQFF
TRBV6-5	NA	few	TRBJ1-1	TGTGCCAGCAGTTACTCGGGAGTCCACGAAGCTTTCTTT	CASSYSGVHEAFF
TRBV20-1	NA	NA	TRBJ2-7	TGCAGTGCTAGAGATTGGGCTAGCGCTTCGGCCGAGCAGTACTTC	CSARDWASASAEQYF
TRBV2	TRBD2	NA	TRBJ2-1	TGTGCCAGCAGTGCGGGACTAGCGGGTAAAAATGAGCAGTTCTTC	CASSAGLAGKNEQFF
TRBV3-1	TRBD2	few	TRBJ2-5	TGTGCCAGCAGCCAAGGGACTAGCGGGAGAGGAGAGACCCAGTACTTC	CASSQGTSGRGETQYF
TRBV7-2	TRBD1	few	TRBJ2-6	TGTGCCAGCCACCGGGACAGGTTAATTAGCGTCCTGACTTTC	CASHRDRLISVLTF
TRBV10-3	NA	few	TRBJ2-7	TGTGCCATCAGTGAGCGTACGGCGTCCTCCTACGAGCAGTACTTC	CAISERTASSYEQYF
TRBV2	TRBD2	few	TRBJ2-4	TGTGCCGGGGGGGACGTCAAAAACATTCAGTACTTC	CAGGDVKNIQYF
TRBV2	TRBD2	few	TRBJ2-3	TGTGCCAGCGGTTCTAGCGGCTTTAGCACAGATACGCAGTATTTT	CASGSSGFSTDTQYF
TRBV28	NA	few	TRBJ2-3	TGTGCCAGCAGTATAGGGGGGGGGAGAAAGTATTTT	CASSIGGGRKYF
TRBV4-3	NA	NA	TRBJ2-7	TGCGCCAGCAGCCAAGACGTCCTCGAGGGGTACGAGCAGTACTTC	CASSQDVLEGYEQYF
TRBV12-3/TRBV12-4	TRBD1	few	TRBJ2-6	TGTGCCAGCAGCAAATCGGGACAGCTATTGTCTGGGGCCAACGTCCTGACTTTC	CASSKSGQLLSGANVLTF
TRBV12-3/TRBV12-4	TRBD1	NA	TRBJ1-1	TGTGCCAGCAGTTTGGACAGGGACACTGAAGCTTTCTTT	CASSLDRDTEAFF
TRBV7-2	TRBD1	few	TRBJ1-5	TGTGCCAGCAGCTTAGTGGGGTCGACAAGGGGGCCTTCGAGCAATCAGCCCCAGCATTTT	CASSLVGSTRGPSSNQPQHF
TRBV20-1	NA	few	TRBJ2-5	TGCAGTGCTAGTGACACACAGACCCAGTACTTC	CSASDTQTQYF
TRBV5-1	TRBD2	NA	TRBJ2-5	TGCGCCAGCAAGGGCGCGGGAGGGCCTCCAGAGACCCAGTACTTC	CASKGAGGPPETQYF
TRBV5-1	NA	few	TRBJ2-5	TGCGCCAGCTCGTCACCCCAAGAGACCCAGTACTTC	CASSSPQETQYF
TRBV27	NA	NA	TRBJ2-6	TGTGCCAGCAGCGCTGGGGCCAACGTCCTGACTTTC	CASSAGANVLTF
TRBV3-1	TRBD2	few	TRBJ2-7	TGTGCCAGCAGCCAAGTAGTAGCGGGAGGGAATGAGCAGTACTTC	CASSQVVAGGNEQYF
TRBV5-1	TRBD1	NA	TRBJ1-1	TGCGCCAGCACGGTACAGGGGAGGACTGAAGCTTTCTTT	CASTVQGRTEAFF
TRBV6-5	TRBD2	few	TRBJ2-1	TGTGCCAGTTGCCCCAAGGGACTAGCGGGAGGTGAGCAGTTCTTC	CASCPKGLAGGEQFF
TRBV10-3	TRBD1	few	TRBJ2-4	TGTGCCATCAGCCCGGGACAGGGTAGCATTCAGTACTTC	CAISPGQGSIQYF